Presented here are 20 T cell receptor beta chains from one specimen sequenced in a study of relationships among human T cell subsets. After CD25, CD56 and CD294 bead selections, the flow-through was collected as Th1 cells. From mRNA, alpha and beta CDR3 regions were amplified using semiquantitative ARM-PCR. Tagged nested gene-specific primers were used first, then communal superprimers amplified exponentially. In TCRdb, the multiplex PCR reads were re-called with MiXCR into one record per CDR3 protein. The table includes roughly 13,000 distinct CDR3 sequences, roughly 65% detected once. Sequencing input: CD4+ Th1 cells sorted from blood. These receptors originate from a man aged 40-49 years in good health.

The chain couples TRBV21-1 to TRBJ1-1; the table's D gene call, TRBD1, was not cross checked with the DNA. TRBV21-1 has pseudogene status. CDR3 length: 14 amino acids. The CDR3: CASSKVRERAEAFF. Here the CDR3 DNA reads TGTGCCAGCAGCAAAGTAAGGGAGAGGGCTGAAGCTTTCTTT.

In regard to this clonotype: The germline gene is not matched at one end of the junction; a read error may be the cause. The V gene is TRBV5-4, the J gene TRBJ2-3; 7 nucleotides align to TRBD1. CDR3 length equals 16 residues. Germline assignment: CDR1 SGHNT and CDR2 YYREEE (reference sequence). The DNA of the CDR3 is TGCGCCAGCAGTGCTCAGACAGGGTCTAGCACAGATACGCAGTATTTT. Translating it yields CASSAQTGSSTDTQYF.

V and J are TRBV11-2 and TRBJ2-5; D gene ambiguous. Trimming left V 4 bases short and J 1 base short, with 10 bases between. Germline assignment: CDR1 SGHAT and CDR2 FQNNGV. This CDR3 is 14 amino acids long. DNA of the CDR3: TGTGCCAGCAGCTCAAGCAGGAGCCAAGAGACCCAGTACTTC. Amino acid sequence: CASSSSRSQETQYF.

V and J are TRBV2 and TRBJ2-3; maybe TRBD2 (6 bases). The V end was cut by 3 bases, the J end by 4 bases, with 11 bases between. The CDR3 consists of 14 residues. The germline gives CDR1 SNHLY, CDR2 FYNNEI. As DNA, the CDR3 is TGTGCCAGCAGTGACAACTGGGGGGCAGATACGCAGTATTTT. Its protein product is CASSDNWGADTQYF.

This chain connects TRBV7-9 to TRBJ2-7, with TRBD2 identical over 8 bases. This CDR3 is 15 amino acids long. CDR1 SEHNR and CDR2 FQNEAQ come from the germline V gene (reference sequence). The V segment lost 3 bases and the J segment 4 bases; nucleotides outside the gene matches: 8. The DNA of the CDR3 is TGTGCCAGCAGCTTGGGGGGGACTAGTTCGTACGAGCAGTACTTC. Translated, it gives CASSLGGTSSYEQYF.

The chain employs TRBV7-9 and TRBJ1-1; 7 positions match TRBD1. The CDR3 spans 13 residues. Unmatched junction bases numbered 7, after V lost 5 bases and J lost 7 bases. Germline loops: CDR1 SEHNR, CDR2 FQNEAQ (reference sequence). This CDR3 reads CASSGTVSLEAFF. Written as DNA, the CDR3 is TGTGCCAGCAGCGGGACAGTAAGCCTTGAAGCTTTCTTT.

Only a few counts were recorded for this clonotype. The chain combines TRBV28 with TRBJ2-7; D is unresolved. V was cut by 4 bases and J by 2 bases, with 6 bases left in between. The V gene's germline CDR1 is MDHEN and CDR2 SYDVKM. The CDR3 runs to 12 residues. This chain's CDR3 is CASSSRTYEQYF. CDR3 sequence (DNA): TGTGCCAGCAGTTCCCGGACCTACGAGCAGTACTTC.

V and J are TRBV27 and TRBJ2-3, with TRBD2 matching 8 bases. Germline V lookup: CDR1 MNHEY, CDR2 SMNVEV (reference sequence). The CDR3 extends over 13 amino acids. V gave up 6 bases and J gave up 2 bases; unmatched junction bases: 1. The CDR3 sequence is CASRTSDTDTQYF. Written as DNA, the CDR3 is TGTGCCAGCAGGACTAGCGACACAGATACGCAGTATTTT.

V gene TRBV12-3 or TRBV12-4 combines with J gene TRBJ2-4; no firm D call. The CDR3 sequence is 16 residues long. V lost 1 base and J lost 1, with 11 bases in between. This chain's CDR3 is CASSLDTSRAKNIQYF. In nucleotides, the CDR3 is TGTGCCAGCAGTTTAGACACCTCTCGGGCCAAAAACATTCAGTACTTC.

The rearrangement uses TRBV29-1 and TRBJ1-1; TRBD1 might be the D (6 bases). The CDR3 spans 14 residues. From germline, CDR1 is SQVTM and CDR2 ANQGSEA. V was pared by 2 bases and J by 4 bases, with 14 bases between. This chain's CDR3 is CSVETGPLGTEAFF. The CDR3 nucleotides are TGCAGCGTTGAAACAGGGCCACTGGGCACTGAAGCTTTCTTT. Full variable domain (remainder filled in from reference TRBV29-1 and TRBJ1-1): SAVISQKPSRDICQRGTSLTIQCQVDSQVTMMFWYRQQPGQSLTLIATANQGSEATYESGFVIDKFPISRPNLTFSTLTVSNMSPEDSSIYLCSVETGPLGTEAFFGQGTRLTVV.

The chain combines TRBV11-2 with TRBJ2-2, with 8 bases matching TRBD1. The CDR3 covers 14 residues. The V gene end was trimmed by 5 bases and the J gene end by 4 bases; junction bases not matched to a gene: 3. CDR1 and CDR2 (germline): SGHAT, FQNNGV. In DNA form, the CDR3 reads TGTGCCAGCAGCCGACAGGGGAGCACCGGGGAGCTGTTTTTT. Its translation: CASSRQGSTGELFF. Looking up the rest from reference TRBV11-2 and TRBJ2-2 gives the full variable domain: EAGVAQSPRYKIIEKRQSVAFWCNPISGHATLYWYQQILGQGPKLLIQFQNNGVVDDSQLPKDRFSAERLKGVDSTLKIQPAKLEDSAVYLCASSRQGSTGELFFGEGSRLTVL.

The genes are TRBV20-1 and TRBJ2-1; TRBD2 might be the D (6 bases). Germline V CDR1 and CDR2: DFQATT, SNEGSKA (reference sequence). V lost 2 bases to trimming and J lost 6 bases, with 8 bases between them. This CDR3 is 12 amino acids long. The CDR3 nucleotides are TGCAGTGCTAGAAAGACTAGCAATGAGCAGTTCTTC. Translation: CSARKTSNEQFF.

This clonotype was observed a few times. V usage is TRBV5-1 and J usage is TRBJ2-7, with D uncertain. Trimming took 7 bases from V and 0 from J, leaving 11 bases between them. In germline, CDR1 is SGHRS, CDR2 YFSETQ. The CDR3 length is 13 residues. CDR3 DNA sequence: TGCGCCAGCCAGCCGGGTAGCTCCTACGAGCAGTACTTC. Protein sequence: CASQPGSSYEQYF.

Details on this clonotype: One junction end does not reproduce the germline sequence, and a read error may be involved. The CDR3 DNA is TGTGCCAGCAGCCCCGAAGCAGCCCTACCCTCCTACGGGCAGTACTTC. Its translation is CASSPEAALPSYGQYF. The chain is built from TRBV5-4 and TRBJ2-7; D remains unclear. Germline CDR1 and CDR2: SGHNT and YYREEE (reference sequence). The CDR3 contains 16 residues.

The CDR3 coding sequence is TGTGCCAGCAGCCGAGGACAGGCCTACGAGCAGTACTTC. It specifies CASSRGQAYEQYF. The chain uses TRBV7-9 and TRBJ2-7, with TRBD1 identical over 7 bases. The CDR3 length is 13 residues. Germline-derived CDR1 and CDR2 are SEHNR and FQNEAQ (reference sequence). The V gene end was trimmed by 5 bases and the J gene end by 2 bases; junction bases not matched to a gene: 3.

This chain's CDR3 is CASRAGTSGRALSSEQYF. As DNA, the CDR3 is TGTGCCAGCAGGGCCGGGACTAGCGGGAGGGCCTTAAGCTCCGAGCAGTACTTC. The chain combines TRBV6-6 with TRBJ2-7, with 16 bases lining up with TRBD2. Trimming cost V 6 bases and J 6 bases; bases outside gene matches: 14. The germline CDR1 and CDR2 sequences are MNHNY and SVGAGI (reference sequence). This CDR3 has 18 amino acids.

The chain has TRBV2 and TRBJ2-7; no definite D call. The CDR3 is 14 amino acids. Germline CDR1 is SNHLY and CDR2 is FYNNEI. V lost 3 bases to trimming and J lost 7 bases, with 16 bases between them. The CDR3 protein is CASSDLAATIEQYF. In nucleotides, the CDR3 is TGTGCCAGCAGTGATTTGGCGGCTACGATAGAGCAGTACTTC.

CDR3 in amino acids: CASSPKPRTGDNQPQHF. The CDR3 nucleotides are TGCGCCAGCAGTCCGAAGCCTAGGACAGGGGACAATCAGCCCCAGCATTTT. This rearrangement joins TRBV10-1 to TRBJ1-5; 9 bases are shared with TRBD1. Germline CDR1 is WNHNN and CDR2 is SYGVQD (reference sequence). Germline trimming cut 5 bases from V and 3 bases from J; bases unmatched to any gene: 11. The CDR3 sequence is 17 residues long.

The chain is built from TRBV11-1 and TRBJ1-6; 7 bases agree with TRBD1. Germline CDR1 SGHAT, CDR2 FQDESV (reference sequence). This CDR3 has 15 residues. V was pared by 3 bases and J by 4 bases, with 3 bases of the junction left unmatched. CDR3 residues: CASSFGTVYNSPLHF. As DNA, the CDR3 is TGTGCCAGCAGCTTCGGGACAGTTTATAATTCACCCCTCCACTTT.

This chain uses TRBV6-1 with TRBJ2-2; no clear D gene. Per germline, CDR1 MNHNS and CDR2 SASEGT. This CDR3 comprises 15 residues. Trimming stripped 8 bases from V and 1 base from J, with 14 bases between. CDR3 nucleotide sequence: TGTGCCAGCTTCCTAGAGTTAGGGAACACCGGGGAGCTGTTTTTT. Its translation: CASFLELGNTGELFF.